The 24 T cell receptor beta chains given below trace back to one sample, sequenced in a study of blood T cell repertoires in COVID-19. Sequencing used immunoSEQ multiplex PCR; TCRdb keeps in-frame clones, though not all of them. The sample has about 150,000 clones, more than 70% seen once; the top ten hold around 1.5%. What was sequenced was peripheral blood. Receptors were obtained from a human donor in a cohort sampled during active COVID-19.

J is TRBJ2-5 and V is TRBV7-2; the D is unclear. Germline V lookup: CDR1 SGHTA, CDR2 FQGNSA. Trimming took 1 base from V and 2 from J, leaving 11 bases between them. The CDR3 consists of 15 residues. The CDR3 sequence: CASSLVYGSQETQYF. The CDR3 bases are TGTGCCAGCAGCTTAGTTTACGGTTCACAAGAGACCCAGTACTTC.

The J gene is TRBJ2-5, the V gene TRBV5-1; 12 positions match TRBD2. Trimming removed 1 base from V and 3 bases from J; junction bases left unmatched: 4. The germline gives CDR1 SGHRS, CDR2 YFSETQ. The CDR3 runs to 16 residues. The CDR3 bases are TGCGCCAGCAGCTTGCCTAGCGGGGGGGCCGAAGAGACCCAGTACTTC. This translates into CASSLPSGGAEETQYF.

This clone was observed a single time. The chain combines TRBV3-1 (or the pseudogene TRBV3-2) with TRBJ2-1; 10 nucleotides match TRBD2. This CDR3 has 16 residues. Trimming at V came to 5 bases and at J to 9 bases, leaving 13 bases not matched to a gene. Per the germline V gene, CDR1 is LGHDT and CDR2 is YNNKEL (reference sequence). In DNA, the CDR3 is TGTGCCAGCAGCACAAATAGCGGGGGGTCTTACGGTGAGCAGTTCTTC. Its translation is CASSTNSGGSYGEQFF.

This clone was recorded only once. This chain connects TRBV5-6 to TRBJ1-5; D is ambiguous. The CDR3 has 16 residues. CDR1 is SGHDT and CDR2 is YYEEEE in the germline V gene. Trimming shortened V by 1 base and J by 0 bases, and 11 bases separated the two germline ends. The CDR3 here is CASSLRGLGSNQPQHF. In DNA form, the CDR3 reads TGTGCCAGCAGCTTGAGAGGGTTGGGTAGCAATCAGCCCCAGCATTTT.

The J gene is TRBJ1-5, the V gene TRBV2; 10 bases map to TRBD1. Germline assignment: CDR1 SNHLY and CDR2 FYNNEI. The CDR3 has 17 residues. Germline trimming cut 4 bases from V and 4 bases from J; bases unmatched to any gene: 10. The chain's CDR3 is CASSVSKGQGWNQPQHF. The CDR3 nucleotides are TGTGCCAGCAGTGTTTCAAAGGGACAGGGGTGGAATCAGCCCCAGCATTTT.

The rearrangement links TRBV5-6 to TRBJ2-7, with 7 bases identical to TRBD1. Germline trimming cut 2 bases from V and 2 bases from J; bases unmatched to any gene: 1. The CDR3 has 13 amino acids. Germline values: CDR1 SGHDT, CDR2 YYEEEE. The CDR3 coding sequence is TGTGCCAGCAGCTTCGGGACAGCCTACGAGCAGTACTTC. This codes for CASSFGTAYEQYF.

The rearrangement joins TRBV6-5 to TRBJ2-1; tentative D call: TRBD1 (6 bases). Trimming stripped 4 bases from V and 3 bases from J, with 16 bases between. The CDR3 extends over 16 amino acids. Germline-derived CDR1 and CDR2 are MNHEY and SVGAGI. The chain's CDR3 is CASSSPDRGDYNEQFF. Here the CDR3 DNA reads TGTGCCAGCAGTTCCCCGGACAGAGGGGACTACAATGAGCAGTTCTTC.

This clone showed up just once. The chain employs TRBV4-1 and TRBJ1-1; no clear D gene. With 0 bases removed from V and 5 bases from J, the gap between germline ends came to 16 bases. The germline V gene has CDR1 MGHRA and CDR2 YSYEKL. The CDR3 has 16 amino acids. The CDR3 DNA reads as TGCGCCAGCAGCCAAGATCGAGGCATTATTTTAACTGAAGCTTTCTTT. Its protein is CASSQDRGIILTEAFF.

This clone was recorded only once. V is TRBV7-9 and J is TRBJ1-4, with D perhaps TRBD1 (6 bases). With 5 bases removed from V and 5 bases from J, the gap between germline ends came to 18 bases. Germline assignment: CDR1 SEHNR and CDR2 FQNEAQ (reference sequence). This CDR3 is built from 16 residues. The CDR3 region is CASSRRKTGDNEKLFF. Written as DNA, the CDR3 is TGTGCCAGCAGCCGCCGGAAGACAGGAGACAATGAAAAACTGTTTTTT. Using reference TRBV7-9 and TRBJ1-4 for the parts outside the CDR3, the full variable domain is DTGVSQNPRHKITKRGQNVTFRCDPISEHNRLYWYRQTLGQGPEFLTYFQNEAQLEKSRLLSDRFSAERPKGSFSTLEIQRTEQGDSAMYLCASSRRKTGDNEKLFFGSGTQLSVL.

Only a few counts were recorded for this clone. The chain is built from TRBV27 and TRBJ2-1; 9 bases align to TRBD1. The CDR3 consists of 16 residues. The trim removed 0 bases at V and 12 bases at J, leaving 12 bases unmatched. Germline loops: CDR1 MNHEY, CDR2 SMNVEV (reference sequence). The CDR3 nucleotides read TGTGCCAGCAGTTTATCGGGACAGGGAGGGCCAGTTTGGCAGTTCTTC. Translating it yields CASSLSGQGGPVWQFF.

V usage is TRBV29-1 and J usage is TRBJ1-1, with TRBD1 identical over 7 bases. The CDR3 sequence is 13 residues long. The junction had 9 bases not matched to a gene; V was cut back by 8 bases and J by 3 bases. Germline lookup yields CDR1 SQVTM and CDR2 ANQGSEA. Written as DNA, the CDR3 is TGCAGCACCCGACAGGGCCTCTACACTGAAGCTTTCTTT. Its translation is CSTRQGLYTEAFF.

The chain recombines TRBV4-2 with TRBJ2-5, with D hard to call. This CDR3 has 15 residues. Germline V lookup: CDR1 LGHNA, CDR2 YNFKEQ. V lost 0 bases and J lost 1, with 9 bases in between. The CDR3 DNA reads TGTGCCAGCAGCCAAGATACCGGTTTCCAAGAGACCCAGTACTTC. It translates to CASSQDTGFQETQYF.

V gene TRBV9 combines with J gene TRBJ2-3; D is uncertain. CDR3 length: 14 residues. Germline CDR1 and CDR2: SGDLS and YYNGEE. V was shortened by 0 bases and J by 2 bases, with 7 bases between the two germline ends. CDR3 DNA: TGTGCCAGCAGCGTAGGGCAGATCACAGATACGCAGTATTTT. It is translated as CASSVGQITDTQYF.

Here the CDR3 DNA reads TGTGCCAGTAGTATGTCTCGGTCAACTAATGAAAAACTGTTTTTT. It codes for CASSMSRSTNEKLFF. The V gene is TRBV19, the J gene TRBJ1-4, with D hard to call. The ends were cut back, 3 bases at V and 0 bases at J, with 8 bases in the middle. This CDR3 contains 15 residues. The germline CDR1 and CDR2 sequences are LNHDA and SQIVND (reference sequence).

This chain connects TRBV3-1 (or the pseudogene TRBV3-2) to TRBJ2-5; 7 bases agree with TRBD2. J lost 4 bases, V lost 3 bases, and 8 bases had no gene match. There are 15 residues in the CDR3. Germline CDR1 is LGHDT and CDR2 is YNNKEL (reference sequence). CDR3 coding DNA: TGTGCCAGCAGCCAGGGGGGGTTAGTACTAGAGACCCAGTACTTC. Amino acids: CASSQGGLVLETQYF.

For the CDR3, the DNA is TGCGCCAGCAGTGCTAGCACAGATACGCAGTATTTT. Translating it yields CASSASTDTQYF. The chain uses TRBV10-1 and TRBJ2-3, with D unclear. The CDR3 length is 12 residues. Trimming took 4 bases from V and 0 from J, leaving 2 bases between them. Germline loops: CDR1 WNHNN, CDR2 SYGVQD (reference sequence).

The CDR3 loop reads CASRANVGADTQYF. DNA of the CDR3: TGTGCCAGCAGAGCCAACGTAGGGGCAGATACGCAGTATTTT. The gene calls are TRBV7-3 and TRBJ2-3, with a possible D match to TRBD1 (5 bases). CDR3 length: 14 amino acids. Germline CDR1 and CDR2: SGHTA and FQGTGA. Trimming left V 6 bases short and J 4 bases short, with 14 bases between.

The table lists this clone with a few counts. The chain links TRBV10-2 to TRBJ1-2; D is unresolved. Trimming took off 4 bases at V and 0 bases at J, with 15 bases between the two ends. The CDR3 spans 16 residues. The germline V gene has CDR1 WSHSY and CDR2 SAAADI. The CDR3 region has the DNA TGCGCCAGCAGTGTAGCCGAGGGCCTTTCTAACTATGGCTACACCTTC. Translated, it gives CASSVAEGLSNYGYTF.

This clone was detected once. J is TRBJ2-1 and V is TRBV4-3; D is undetermined. V gave up 4 bases and J gave up 5 bases, with 12 bases separating them. Germline CDR1 LGHNA, CDR2 YSLEER. This CDR3 has 14 amino acids. The DNA of the CDR3 is TGCGCCAGCAGCCTAAGCCCAATTAACAATGAGCAGTTCTTC. This codes for CASSLSPINNEQFF.

This rearrangement joins TRBV5-1 to TRBJ2-1; 9 bases are shared with TRBD2. The ends lost 4 bases at V and 2 bases at J; junction bases unmatched: 4. Germline lookup yields CDR1 SGHRS and CDR2 YFSETQ. The CDR3 sequence is 15 residues long. CDR3 bases: TGCGCCAGCAGCATCGAGCGGGGGGCCTACAATGAGCAGTTCTTC. It specifies CASSIERGAYNEQFF.

This chain joins TRBV15 and TRBJ2-7; the D gene is possibly TRBD2 (5 bases). Germline V gives CDR1 LNHNV, CDR2 YYDKDF (reference sequence). Trimming removed 6 bases at V and 2 bases at J, with 14 bases between. CDR3 length: 14 amino acids. The CDR3 DNA reads TGTGCCACCAGTCCTCCGGACGGGGCCTACGAGCAGTACTTC. This codes for CATSPPDGAYEQYF. The full variable domain, completed using reference TRBV15 and TRBJ2-7, is DAMVIQNPRYQVTQFGKPVTLSCSQTLNHNVMYWYQQKSSQAPKLLFHYYDKDFNNEADTPDNFQSRRPNTSFCFLDIRSPGLGDTAMYLCATSPPDGAYEQYFGPGTRLTVT.

This clone was picked up one time. The chain combines TRBV5-1 with TRBJ2-1; tentative D call: TRBD2 (5 bases). CDR1 is SGHRS, CDR2 YFSETQ, per germline. Trimming left V 4 bases short and J 3 bases short, with 8 bases between. The CDR3 runs to 13 residues. This chain's CDR3 is CASSLGDYNEQFF. The CDR3, as DNA: TGCGCCAGCAGCCTCGGGGACTACAATGAGCAGTTCTTC.

The gene calls are TRBV5-1 and TRBJ2-1; 10 bases map to TRBD1. The V and J ends lost 1 base and 6 bases, in that order; junction bases with no gene match: 7. The CDR3 is made up of 16 amino acids. Germline loops: CDR1 SGHRS, CDR2 YFSETQ. CDR3 nucleotides: TGCGCCAGCAGCTTGAGGAGACAGGGGGCGGGCAATGAGCAGTTCTTC. As protein: CASSLRRQGAGNEQFF.

The genes are TRBV5-1 and TRBJ1-2; TRBD1 aligns across 9 bases. Germline CDR1 SGHRS, CDR2 YFSETQ. This CDR3 has 15 residues. Germline trimming cut 5 bases from V and 0 bases from J; bases unmatched to any gene: 5. The CDR3 DNA sequence: TGCGCCAGCAGAAACGGGACAGGGACTAACTATGGCTACACCTTC. Residues: CASRNGTGTNYGYTF.